What follows is one T cell receptor beta chain and its context. Its antigen is currently unknown. The V end lost 2 bases, the J end lost 4 bases, and 16 bases lay between the germline ends. The germline CDR1 and CDR2 sequences are MNHEY and SMNVEV (reference sequence). This CDR3 has 16 amino acids. 60 Vbeta and 13 Jbeta primers were used in PCR. Sequencing used immunoSEQ multiplex PCR; TCRdb keeps in-frame clones, though not all of them. The sample shows around 130,000 clones, 65% to 80% of them seen only once. These data belong to a study of cytomegalovirus exposure and HLA in healthy donors. Findings and caveats of the study: TCR association rates varied by HLA locus in a later analysis, with DRB1 highest and HLA-C lowest. The investigators catalogued 150 to 200 TCR beta chains as cytomegalovirus-associated.

The gene calls are TRBV27 and TRBJ2-3, with a weak D call TRBD2 (6 bases). The receptor was derived from a human donor in good health. The sample taken for sequencing was PBMCs. This CDR3 is CASSLLGTLVADTQYF. The CDR3 region has the DNA TGTGCCAGCAGTTTACTAGGGACTTTAGTCGCAGATACGCAGTATTTT.